Below are 12 T cell receptor beta chains sequenced from a single sample in a study of blood T cell repertoires in COVID-19. Libraries were prepared by immunoSEQ multiplex PCR; TCRdb keeps only in-frame clonotypes and omits some of them. The sample has some 200,000 clones; around 81% are singletons. The sequenced sample was peripheral blood. All receptors come from a woman between 65 and 79 years old with acute or convalescent COVID-19.

This clone was seen just once. V usage is TRBV28 and J usage is TRBJ2-7, with a possible D match to TRBD2 (5 bases). The germline V and J ends were trimmed by 4 bases and 5 bases, with 15 bases remaining between them. CDR3 length: 14 amino acids. Germline-derived CDR1 and CDR2 are MDHEN and SYDVKM. The CDR3 DNA is TGTGCCAGCAGTTCCCCCGGGAAGGCCCACGAGCAGTACTTC. It translates to CASSSPGKAHEQYF.

This clone was recorded once. This chain links TRBV4-2 with TRBJ1-2, with 7 positions matching TRBD1. Trimming cost V 4 bases and J 6 bases; bases outside gene matches: 14. CDR3 size: 16 residues. Germline V gene data show CDR1 as LGHNA and CDR2 as YNFKEQ. The CDR3 DNA is TGTGCCAGCAGCCCGACGACAGGGCGGCAAGGAAATGGCTACACCTTC. The encoded protein is CASSPTTGRQGNGYTF.

The genes are TRBV7-2 and TRBJ1-2; the match to TRBD1 covers 7 bases. The V gene end was trimmed by 4 bases and the J gene end by 8 bases; junction bases not matched to a gene: 7. The CDR3 loop spans 13 amino acids. Germline V CDR1 and CDR2: SGHTA, FQGNSA. CDR3 coding DNA: TGTGCCAGCAGCTCGGGACAGAGGGGCGGCTACACCTTC. As protein: CASSSGQRGGYTF.

The J gene is TRBJ2-1, the V gene TRBV9; 11 positions match TRBD2. CDR3 size: 15 residues. The V segment lost 4 bases and the J segment 3 bases; nucleotides outside the gene matches: 3. CDR1 is SGDLS and CDR2 is YYNGEE in the germline V gene. The CDR3 is CASSNGTSGYNEQFF. The DNA of the CDR3 is TGTGCCAGCAGCAACGGGACTAGCGGCTACAATGAGCAGTTCTTC. Combining the CDR3 with reference TRBV9 and TRBJ2-1 gives the whole variable domain DSGVTQTPKHLITATGQRVTLRCSPRSGDLSVYWYQQSLDQGLQFLIQYYNGEERAKGNILERFSAQQFPDLHSELNLSSLELGDSALYFCASSNGTSGYNEQFFGPGTRLTVL.

The chain has TRBV18 and TRBJ1-1; tentatively, D is TRBD1 (5 bases). The germline CDR1 and CDR2 sequences are KGHSH and LQKENI. V lost 6 bases and J lost 3, with 17 bases in between. The CDR3 covers 15 residues. As DNA, the CDR3 is TGTGCCAGCTCGCCGCGCGCGGACACCGACACTGAAGCTTTCTTT. The encoded protein is CASSPRADTDTEAFF.

The rearrangement joins TRBV11-2 to TRBJ1-2, with 12 bases aligning to TRBD1. There are 13 residues in the CDR3. Trimming took 5 bases from V and 8 from J; bases not matched to a gene: 3. The germline V gene encodes CDR1 SGHAT and CDR2 FQNNGV. CDR3: CASSRDRGPGYTF. CDR3 nucleotides: TGTGCCAGCAGCCGGGACAGGGGGCCCGGCTACACCTTC.

The V gene is TRBV2, the J gene TRBJ1-2; 7 bases map to TRBD1. Germline-derived CDR1 and CDR2 are SNHLY and FYNNEI. The CDR3 extends over 15 amino acids. After removal of 6 bases from V and 0 bases from J, the junction contained 7 bases not matched to a gene. CDR3 coding DNA: TGTGCCAGCAGATTAGACAGGGATCCTAACTATGGCTACACCTTC. Protein: CASRLDRDPNYGYTF.

The chain employs TRBV30 and TRBJ1-2; D is perhaps TRBD1 (6 bases). With 4 bases removed from V and 4 bases from J, the gap between germline ends came to 13 bases. Looked up from germline, CDR1 is GTSNPN and CDR2 is SVGIG (reference sequence). The CDR3 totals 13 residues. In nucleotides, the CDR3 is TGTGCCTGGACCGGGGGGCATGGCTATGGCTACACCTTC. Its translation is CAWTGGHGYGYTF.

This sequence joins TRBV4-1 and TRBJ2-7; no clear D gene. Trimming removed 3 bases at V and 7 bases at J, with 22 bases between. Germline V lookup: CDR1 MGHRA, CDR2 YSYEKL. The length of the CDR3 is 16 residues. The CDR3 DNA follows: TGCGCCAGCAGCCAGATTAATGGGCCCGCTCGTGGGGAGCAGTACGTC. This translates into CASSQINGPARGEQYV.

The gene calls are TRBV29-1 and TRBJ2-5, with D maybe TRBD1 (5 bases). In germline, CDR1 is SQVTM, CDR2 ANQGSEA. Trimming took off 3 bases at V and 5 bases at J, with 16 bases between the two ends. This CDR3 has 14 residues. CDR3 loop: CSVDGAGAGETQYF. CDR3 DNA sequence: TGCAGCGTTGATGGGGCAGGCGCTGGGGAGACCCAGTACTTC.

This clone was detected only once. The V call is TRBV5-1, the J call TRBJ1-1; D remains unclear. V was shortened by 0 bases and J by 4 bases, with 13 bases between the two germline ends. CDR3 length: 15 residues. From germline, CDR1 is SGHRS and CDR2 YFSETQ. In DNA, the CDR3 is TGCGCCAGCAGCTTGGGCTCGAGTTTTGGCACTGAAGCTTTCTTT. Translating it yields CASSLGSSFGTEAFF.

The chain combines TRBV5-1 with TRBJ1-1; 9 bases match TRBD1. This CDR3 contains 15 residues. CDR1 is SGHRS, CDR2 YFSETQ, per germline. With 0 bases clipped from V and 5 bases from J, the junction kept 5 bases outside the gene matches. CDR3 amino acids: CASSLEDRGGTEAFF. CDR3 coding DNA: TGCGCCAGCAGCTTGGAGGACAGGGGTGGTACTGAAGCTTTCTTT.